This T cell receptor (beta chain) is drawn from a study of Graves' ophthalmopathy and Graves' hyperthyroidism. On the study more broadly: Peripheral blood was collected at initial diagnosis, before any treatment.

This clonotype was counted between two and nine times. Lactation, pregnancy, uncontrolled infections and other autoimmune diseases were all grounds for excluding patients. CDR3 regions of TCR beta were amplified from RNA transcripts. The first-round RT-PCR employed HTBI primers together with the Qiagen OneStep RT-PCR kit. A multiplex PCR was then performed as the second round. TCRdb itself ran the multiplex PCR reads through MiXCR, one entry per CDR3 protein. The sample contains over 500,000 distinct CDR3 sequences, 22% of which appear only once. The sequenced sample consisted of peripheral blood. This clonotype originated in a woman under 30 with stable Graves' hyperthyroidism. Some clones in this sample may be carry-over from other donors' samples.

In DNA, the CDR3 is TGCAGTGCTAGAGTTGATAGGGGGACTAGCGGGTTTGAGACCCAGTACTTC. As protein: CSARVDRGTSGFETQYF. The V call is TRBV20-1, the J call TRBJ2-5; TRBD2 matches 12 bases. The CDR3 length is 17 residues. Germline V gives CDR1 DFQATT, CDR2 SNEGSKA (reference sequence). J lost 5 bases, V lost 1 base, and 11 bases had no gene match.